This T cell receptor (beta chain) is drawn from a study of OX40 agonist ivuxolimab in advanced cancers. For the study at large: Given to patients was ivuxolimab, an agonistic anti-OX40 (CD134) antibody. Prior therapy, whether anti-PD-1, anti-PD-L1 or anti-CTLA-4, was allowed, and more than 35% had some. Regarding the study as a whole: Antigens targeted by the expanded peripheral T cells were not determined. At 0.1 to 3.0 mg/kg and by week 6, CD4+ and CD8+ T cells in the blood had expanded clonally.

On this clone: Its matching antigen is unknown.

The CDR3 extends over 15 amino acids. CDR1 is MGHRA, CDR2 YSYEKL, per germline. Trimming stripped 3 bases from V and 5 bases from J, with 17 bases between. Assay: immunoSEQ multiplex PCR; the TCRdb copy retains only in-frame clones and omits some. The sample carries 35,000 to 40,000 clones, around 73% recorded once. The sequence was obtained from an adult with an advanced solid tumor such as melanoma, head and neck, liver or kidney cancer. This chain uses TRBV4-1 with TRBJ2-7, with D possibly TRBD2 on 5 matching bases. The material sequenced was CD4+ or CD8+ T cells sorted from blood, taken in a trial of the OX40 agonist ivuxolimab. The CDR3 is CASSQVGLGVDEQYF. CDR3 nucleotide sequence: TGCGCCAGCAGCCAGGTAGGACTCGGCGTTGACGAGCAGTACTTC.